The 14 T cell receptor beta chains given below trace back to one sample, sequenced in a study of blood T cell repertoires in COVID-19. Clones were read by immunoSEQ multiplex PCR, and TCRdb kept only the in-frame ones, dropping some. The sample lists roughly 80,000 clones; about 85% were seen once. Sequencing input: peripheral blood. Source of these receptors: a human donor in a cohort sampled during active COVID-19.

This clone was observed a single time. This rearrangement joins TRBV6-5 to TRBJ2-7; maybe TRBD1 (6 bases). The CDR3 runs to 12 residues. The V gene's germline CDR1 is MNHEY and CDR2 SVGAGI. The V gene lost 8 bases and the J gene lost 3 bases, with 11 bases spanning the gap. DNA for the CDR3: TGTGCCAGCCGGGACATGGGCTACGAGCAGTACTTC. Its protein is CASRDMGYEQYF.

The chain has TRBV5-4 and TRBJ1-6; 8 bases are shared with TRBD1. CDR3 length equals 14 residues. V dropped 5 bases and J dropped 7; count of bases not matched to a gene: 5. CDR1 and CDR2 (germline): SGHNT, YYREEE (reference sequence). CDR3 region: CASSSDRGNSPLHF. CDR3 in DNA: TGTGCCAGCAGTAGTGACAGGGGAAATTCACCCCTCCACTTT. Together with reference TRBV5-4 and TRBJ1-6, the CDR3 gives the full variable domain: ETGVTQSPTHLIKTRGQQVTLRCSSQSGHNTVSWYQQALGQGPQFIFQYYREEENGRGNFPPRFSGLQFPNYSSELNVNALELDDSALYLCASSSDRGNSPLHFGNGTRLTVT.

CDR3 amino acids: CASSTSPIESETQYF. CDR3 sequence (DNA): TGTGCCAGCAGCACCTCCCCAATCGAGTCGGAGACCCAGTACTTC. V gene TRBV5-5 combines with J gene TRBJ2-5, with no clear D. The CDR3 is 15 amino acids. Germline loops: CDR1 SGHKS, CDR2 YYEKEE (reference sequence). The V and J ends lost 4 bases and 5 bases respectively, with 18 bases between them.

The chain employs TRBV15 and TRBJ1-2; 10 bases are shared with TRBD1. The V and J ends lost 5 bases and 2 bases, in that order; junction bases with no gene match: 14. This CDR3 has 18 amino acids. The germline V gene has CDR1 LNHNV and CDR2 YYDKDF (reference sequence). CDR3: CATSGPTRGDRGNYGYTF. The CDR3 region has the DNA TGTGCCACCAGCGGGCCTACCAGGGGGGACAGGGGAAACTATGGCTACACCTTC.

This chain joins TRBV19 and TRBJ2-6, with TRBD1 matching over 10 bases. V was clipped by 7 bases and J by 0 bases; unmatched bases: 12. The CDR3 is 19 amino acids. The germline CDR1 and CDR2 sequences are LNHDA and SQIVND (reference sequence). The DNA of the CDR3 is TGTGCCAGTACCCTTTTCCCGGGACAGGGGTACTCTGGGGCCAACGTCCTGACTTTC. Encoded protein: CASTLFPGQGYSGANVLTF.

The chain couples TRBV27 to TRBJ1-3; D is possibly TRBD1 (5 bases). This CDR3 has 16 residues. Germline assignment: CDR1 MNHEY and CDR2 SMNVEV (reference sequence). V dropped 5 bases and J dropped 0 bases, with 14 bases sitting between them. The CDR3 is CASSPAGRLSGNTIYF. The CDR3 nucleotides read TGTGCCAGCAGTCCGGCGGGACGTCTCTCTGGAAACACCATATATTTT.

This chain connects TRBV25-1 to TRBJ2-3, with D maybe TRBD1 (6 bases). This CDR3 has 15 residues. The germline V gene encodes CDR1 MGHDK and CDR2 SYGVNS. V lost 4 bases and J 3 bases, leaving 14 bases between the germline ends. CDR3 loop: CASSGGTPTTDTQYF. The CDR3 DNA is TGTGCCAGCAGTGGAGGGACACCAACAACAGATACGCAGTATTTT.

V and J are TRBV28 and TRBJ1-2; D unresolved. This CDR3 has 14 residues. With 8 bases removed from V and 4 bases from J, the gap between germline ends came to 17 bases. CDR1 is MDHEN, CDR2 SYDVKM, per germline. CDR3 in amino acids: CASSPAGITYGYTF. Here the CDR3 DNA reads TGTGCCAGCTCTCCGGCGGGGATTACCTATGGCTACACCTTC.

This sequence joins TRBV6-5 and TRBJ2-7; TRBD1 matches at 7 bases. Germline V gene lookup returns CDR1 MNHEY and CDR2 SVGAGI. The CDR3 runs to 13 residues. J lost 0 bases, V lost 6 bases, and 2 bases had no gene match. The CDR3 sequence is CASSRQGSYEQYF. CDR3 nucleotides: TGTGCCAGCAGCCGACAGGGCTCCTACGAGCAGTACTTC.

This chain connects TRBV28 to TRBJ2-1; TRBD2 might be the D (6 bases). Germline CDR1 reads MDHEN; CDR2 reads SYDVKM. The germline V and J ends were trimmed by 11 bases and 7 bases, with 9 bases remaining between them. The CDR3 loop spans 10 amino acids. Written as DNA, the CDR3 is TGTGCCGCGGGGCGAAATGAGCAGTTCTTC. Amino acid sequence: CAAGRNEQFF.

This clone was observed once. The chain joins TRBV4-1 to TRBJ2-3; maybe TRBD2 (6 bases). The CDR3 sequence is 18 residues long. CDR1 is MGHRA and CDR2 is YSYEKL in the germline V gene. Trimming cost V 4 bases and J 1 base, with 21 bases left between them. CDR3 in DNA: TGCGCCAGCAGCCGTGAAAGCGGGCATAGAAGGGGCACAGATACGCAGTATTTT. This translates into CASSRESGHRRGTDTQYF.

The genes are TRBV19 and TRBJ1-5; no clear D. The CDR3 contains 15 residues. The V end was cut by 2 bases, the J end by 5 bases, with 13 bases between. Germline V gene lookup returns CDR1 LNHDA and CDR2 SQIVND (reference sequence). CDR3 nucleotides: TGTGCCAGTAGTATATCCGGAGGGTCTCATCAGCCCCAGCATTTT. As protein: CASSISGGSHQPQHF.

To note about this clone: It may be a read error: a sequence one base away is much more abundant. This rearrangement joins TRBV4-2 to TRBJ2-7; TRBD1 agrees at 7 bases. CDR1 is LGHNA and CDR2 is YNFKEQ in the germline V gene. This CDR3 has 13 residues. The junction had 1 base not matched to a gene; V was cut back by 4 bases and J by 1 base. The CDR3 loop is CASSRDRSYEQYF. CDR3 in DNA: TGTGCCAGCAGCCGGGACAGATCCTACGAGCAGTACTTC.

This sequence joins TRBV7-9 and TRBJ1-2, with 7 positions matching TRBD1. Germline trimming cut 5 bases from V and 1 base from J; bases unmatched to any gene: 4. The germline gives CDR1 SEHNR, CDR2 FQNEAQ (reference sequence). The CDR3 consists of 14 residues. CDR3 DNA: TGTGCCAGCAGCCGGGACAGTAGTAACTATGGCTACACCTTC. Its translation: CASSRDSSNYGYTF.